The 32 T cell receptor beta chains listed next were all sequenced from one sample in a study of blood T cells in healthy people across ages. Alongside a J-beta primer mix, a sample-barcoded 5' primer served in a second PCR lasting roughly 7 to 12 cycles. MiXCR, applied by TCRdb to the 5' RACE reads, yields one record per CDR3 protein. The repertoire holds 1,500,000 or so distinct CDR3 sequences, with 35% to 45% as singletons. The sample consisted of blood. All receptors derive from a woman aged 18-30 years in good health.

The V and J genes are TRBV7-9 and TRBJ1-6; D gene unclear. Germline lookup yields CDR1 SEHNR and CDR2 FQNEAQ (reference sequence). V lost 7 bases and J lost 3, with 13 bases in between. The CDR3 loop spans 15 amino acids. The CDR3: CASTSPLGYNSPLHF. The CDR3 coding sequence is TGTGCCAGCACCAGCCCCTTGGGCTATAATTCACCCCTCCACTTT.

This clonotype has just a few counts. The chain carries TRBV12-3 or TRBV12-4 and TRBJ2-1; TRBD2 matches at 10 bases. V gave up 2 bases and J gave up 7 bases; unmatched junction bases: 5. The CDR3 loop spans 15 amino acids. As DNA, the CDR3 is TGTGCCAGCAGTTTAACACTAGCGGGAAATAATGAGCAGTTCTTC. Translation gives CASSLTLAGNNEQFF.

V usage is TRBV10-3 and J usage is TRBJ1-4; D not resolved. The germline V gene has CDR1 ENHRY and CDR2 SYGVKD. Trimming cost V 3 bases and J 5 bases, with 13 bases left between them. The CDR3 has 15 amino acids. The CDR3 spells CAISDLGKGNEKLFF. The CDR3 DNA sequence: TGTGCCATCAGTGATCTAGGAAAAGGGAATGAAAAACTGTTTTTT.

This sequence joins TRBV7-8 and TRBJ1-5; D might be TRBD1 (6 bases). The CDR3 covers 14 residues. Germline CDR1 reads SGHVS; CDR2 reads FQNEAQ. Between the trimmed V and J ends, which lost 5 bases and 5 bases, there was a span of 13 bases. CDR3 sequence: CASSRDRLYQPQHF. The CDR3 DNA reads as TGTGCCAGCAGCCGAGACAGGCTCTATCAGCCCCAGCATTTT.

This clonotype was recorded only once. This rearrangement joins TRBV9 to TRBJ1-1; 9 nucleotides agree with TRBD1. Germline V CDR1 and CDR2: SGDLS, YYNGEE. The CDR3 has 14 amino acids. Trimming cost V 0 bases and J 8 bases; bases outside gene matches: 5. The chain's CDR3 is CASSVGTGGSEAFF. The CDR3 DNA reads TGTGCCAGCAGCGTAGGCACAGGGGGCAGCGAAGCTTTCTTT. Filled out from reference TRBV9 and TRBJ1-1, the complete variable domain reads DSGVTQTPKHLITATGQRVTLRCSPRSGDLSVYWYQQSLDQGLQFLIQYYNGEERAKGNILERFSAQQFPDLHSELNLSSLELGDSALYFCASSVGTGGSEAFFGQGTRLTVV.

On this clonotype: Relative to the germline gene, one junction end is altered; a read error may explain this. The gene calls are TRBV11-1 and TRBJ2-7; D is unresolved. Looked up from germline, CDR1 is SGHAT and CDR2 is FQDESV (reference sequence). There are 12 residues in the CDR3. This CDR3 is CAGSPDSYEQYF. CDR3 coding DNA: TGTGCCGGCAGCCCAGATTCCTACGAGCAGTACTTC.

The chain couples TRBV6-2 or TRBV6-3 to TRBJ2-4; the match to TRBD1 covers 7 bases. The last part of the DNA fits TRBJ2-7 better; the J call may be wrong. The CDR3 has 13 amino acids. Germline CDR1 MNHEY, CDR2 SVGEGT. CDR3 DNA sequence: TGTGCCAGCAAGACCGACAGGGTCTACGAGCAGTACTTC. Translated: CASKTDRVYEQYF.

This chain uses TRBV27 with TRBJ1-1, with a weak D call TRBD1 (6 bases). The CDR3 is 14 amino acids. Germline V gene data show CDR1 as MNHEY and CDR2 as SMNVEV (reference sequence). Trimming cost V 8 bases and J 2 bases, with 15 bases left between them. CDR3 DNA: TGTGCCAGCCGCGTCTACGGGGGCAACACTGAAGCTTTCTTT. It is translated as CASRVYGGNTEAFF.

This clonotype came up a few times. CDR3 in amino acids: CASSQDLPDSYSNQPQHF. In DNA form, the CDR3 reads TGCGCCAGCAGCCAAGATCTTCCGGACAGCTATAGCAATCAGCCCCAGCATTTT. The chain employs TRBV4-3 and TRBJ1-5; TRBD1 is a possible D gene (6 bases). Trimming removed 0 bases at V and 0 bases at J, with 15 bases between. The CDR3 runs 18 residues. Per the germline V gene, CDR1 is LGHNA and CDR2 is YSLEER.

Here the CDR3 reads CSVPSGVGWYNEQFF. As DNA, the CDR3 is TGCAGTGTTCCTAGCGGGGTTGGTTGGTACAATGAGCAGTTCTTC. V gene TRBV20-1 combines with J gene TRBJ2-1; 9 positions agree with TRBD2. Germline loops: CDR1 DFQATT, CDR2 SNEGSKA (reference sequence). The CDR3 extends over 15 amino acids. The trim removed 7 bases at V and 4 bases at J, leaving 11 bases unmatched.

This clonotype was detected only a few times. The chain recombines TRBV5-1 with TRBJ1-6, with TRBD1 matching 7 bases. The V segment lost 2 bases and the J segment 6 bases; nucleotides outside the gene matches: 5. The germline CDR1 and CDR2 sequences are SGHRS and YFSETQ. The CDR3 contains 15 residues. The CDR3, as DNA: TGCGCCAGCAGCTTAGGACAGGTCCCTAATTCACCCCTCCACTTT. Translation: CASSLGQVPNSPLHF.

A remark on this clonotype: At one boundary the junction diverges from the germline segment, which might be a read error. This sequence joins TRBV5-1 and TRBJ2-5; 7 nucleotides match TRBD1. The CDR3 consists of 16 residues. Germline V gene sequence: CDR1 SGHRS, CDR2 YFSETQ. The CDR3, as DNA: TGCGCCATCAGCTTGGGGCTACAGGGGCTACAAGAGACCCAGTACTTC. Its translation: CAISLGLQGLQETQYF.

This chain links TRBV7-9 with TRBJ2-1; possible D gene TRBD2, 6 bases. The CDR3 contains 15 residues. CDR1 is SEHNR, CDR2 FQNEAQ, per germline (reference sequence). V shed 5 bases and J shed 2 bases, with 13 bases lying between them. CDR3 region: CASSQRGRTYNEQFF. In nucleotides, the CDR3 is TGTGCCAGCAGCCAACGGGGGAGGACCTACAATGAGCAGTTCTTC.

This clonotype was detected only a few times. The V and J genes are TRBV20-1 and TRBJ1-2; D might be TRBD1 (5 bases). The V gene lost 1 base and the J gene lost 2 bases, with 11 bases spanning the gap. The germline V gene has CDR1 DFQATT and CDR2 SNEGSKA (reference sequence). The CDR3 consists of 14 residues. CDR3 nucleotides: TGCAGTGCTAGAGTTTCGGGACTCAACTATGGCTACACCTTC. As protein: CSARVSGLNYGYTF.

The DNA of the CDR3 is TGCAGTGCCTCCCCGTCTAGCGGGAGTTTCTACGAGCAGTACTTC. Its protein is CSASPSSGSFYEQYF. The chain uses TRBV20-1 and TRBJ2-4, with 10 positions matching TRBD2. The J call is in doubt because the DNA end fits TRBJ2-7 better. Per germline, CDR1 DFQATT and CDR2 SNEGSKA (reference sequence). This CDR3 spans 15 amino acids.

This chain links TRBV10-3 with TRBJ2-7, with 7 bases identical to TRBD1. The junction had 6 bases not matched to a gene; V was cut back by 5 bases and J by 5 bases. Looked up from germline, CDR1 is ENHRY and CDR2 is SYGVKD. This CDR3 comprises 13 residues. CDR3 sequence (DNA): TGTGCCATCAGTAGAAACCAGGGGGACGAGCAGTACTTC. This sequence encodes CAISRNQGDEQYF.

The genes are TRBV7-9 and TRBJ2-3; 8 bases fit TRBD2. Germline trimming cut 2 bases from V and 1 base from J; bases unmatched to any gene: 5. This CDR3 has 16 residues. Germline V gene data show CDR1 as SEHNR and CDR2 as FQNEAQ (reference sequence). The DNA for the CDR3 is TGTGCCAGCAGCTTATCCGCGACTAGCGGCACAGATACGCAGTATTTT. It yields the protein CASSLSATSGTDTQYF.

Ten or more counts support this clonotype. CDR3 sequence reads: CSVRGLFSYEQYF. The CDR3 DNA is TGCAGCGTTAGGGGCCTCTTCTCCTACGAGCAGTACTTC. The rearrangement joins TRBV29-1 to TRBJ2-7; D may be TRBD1 (5 bases). Between the trimmed V and J ends, which lost 5 bases and 0 bases, there was a span of 11 bases. Germline V gene sequence: CDR1 SQVTM, CDR2 ANQGSEA. The CDR3 extends over 13 amino acids.

This chain uses TRBV4-1 with TRBJ2-1; TRBD2 might be the D (7 bases). CDR1 is MGHRA and CDR2 is YSYEKL in the germline V gene. Deletions cut 0 bases from V and 4 bases from J, with 16 bases between. The CDR3 runs 17 residues. The CDR3 sequence: CASSQEPGGQGYNEQFF. The DNA for the CDR3 is TGCGCCAGCAGCCAAGAGCCGGGGGGCCAGGGTTACAATGAGCAGTTCTTC.

This clonotype appeared a few times. The rearrangement links TRBV6-6 to TRBJ1-3, with D perhaps TRBD1 (6 bases). The CDR3 is made up of 15 amino acids. V was shortened by 5 bases and J by 3 bases, with 14 bases between the two germline ends. Germline V gives CDR1 MNHNY, CDR2 SVGAGI (reference sequence). CDR3 sequence (DNA): TGTGCCAGCAGTGTACAGGGTCGGAATGGAAACACCATATATTTT. Protein sequence: CASSVQGRNGNTIYF.

This chain links TRBV4-3 with TRBJ2-1; D uncertain. CDR1 and CDR2 (germline): LGHNA, YSLEER. Trimming cost V 1 base and J 7 bases, with 14 bases left between them. The CDR3 totals 15 residues. CDR3 sequence: CASSQGLDGVNEQFF. The DNA of the CDR3 is TGCGCCAGCAGCCAAGGCCTAGATGGGGTAAATGAGCAGTTCTTC.

This clonotype has more than one count but fewer than ten. The V call is TRBV12-3 or TRBV12-4, the J call TRBJ1-1, with 7 bases lining up with TRBD1. Trimming removed 2 bases from V and 1 base from J; junction bases left unmatched: 4. The CDR3 covers 15 residues. In nucleotides, the CDR3 is TGTGCCAGCAGTTTAAGGACAGGTCAGAACACTGAAGCTTTCTTT. This gives the protein CASSLRTGQNTEAFF.

The table lists this clonotype with a count of one. A much larger clone sits a single nucleotide away, making a read error possible. The chain uses TRBV29-1 and TRBJ2-7; D assignment may be TRBD1 or TRBD2 (6 bases each). This CDR3 has 12 amino acids. Per germline, CDR1 SQVTM and CDR2 ANQGSEA. CDR3 in amino acids: CSTGTGDNEQYF. CDR3 coding DNA: TGCAGTACGGGGACGGGGGACAATGAGCAGTACTTC.

A few counts support this clonotype. This sequence joins TRBV28 and TRBJ2-3, with D perhaps TRBD2 (5 bases). Germline lookup yields CDR1 MDHEN and CDR2 SYDVKM. The CDR3 runs 15 residues. Between the trimmed V and J ends, which lost 5 bases and 4 bases, there was a span of 16 bases. The CDR3 nucleotides are TGTGCCAGCAGTCAGCGGCCTAGTTCGCCAGATACGCAGTATTTT. This sequence encodes CASSQRPSSPDTQYF.

The chain has TRBV9 and TRBJ2-3, with TRBD2 matching over 12 bases. After removal of 3 bases from V and 9 bases from J, the junction contained 8 bases not matched to a gene. Germline CDR1 is SGDLS and CDR2 is YYNGEE. The CDR3 contains 15 residues. The CDR3: CASSASGGAGATQYF. CDR3 DNA sequence: TGTGCCAGCAGCGCTAGCGGGGGGGCTGGGGCAACGCAGTATTTT.

This clonotype was seen more than once but under ten times. The chain is built from TRBV6-2 or TRBV6-3 and TRBJ1-5, with TRBD1 matching 7 bases. The ends lost 7 bases at V and 2 bases at J; junction bases unmatched: 2. CDR1 is MNHEY, CDR2 SVGEGT, per germline. The CDR3 length is 13 residues. This CDR3 is CASIDRGNQPQHF. In nucleotides, the CDR3 is TGTGCCAGCATCGACAGGGGCAATCAGCCCCAGCATTTT.

This clonotype was seen a few times. The CDR3 reads CASSPRAESYNEQYF. In DNA form, the CDR3 reads TGTGCCAGCAGCCCTCGGGCAGAATCCTACAATGAGCAGTACTTC. The chain combines TRBV7-9 with TRBJ2-5; no firm D call. CDR1 and CDR2 from the germline V gene are SEHNR and FQNEAQ (reference sequence). With 5 bases removed from V and 11 bases from J, the gap between germline ends came to 24 bases. This CDR3 has 15 amino acids. Together with reference TRBV7-9 and TRBJ2-5, the CDR3 gives the full variable domain: DTGVSQNPRHKITKRGQNVTFRCDPISEHNRLYWYRQTLGQGPEFLTYFQNEAQLEKSRLLSDRFSAERPKGSFSTLEIQRTEQGDSAMYLCASSPRAESYNEQYFGPGTRLLVL.

In this sample, this clonotype turned up once. This chain joins TRBV6-1 and TRBJ2-3, with D possibly being TRBD2 (7 bases). The germline V and J ends were trimmed by 7 bases and 5 bases, with 19 bases remaining between them. The germline gives CDR1 MNHNS, CDR2 SASEGT. The CDR3 is 15 residues long. The CDR3 loop is CASTPRGDYEDTQYF. The DNA for the CDR3 is TGTGCCAGCACCCCAAGGGGGGACTATGAAGATACGCAGTATTTT.

The chain has TRBV20-1 and TRBJ1-5; TRBD1 aligns across 8 bases. The CDR3 length is 16 residues. J was trimmed by 2 bases and V by 6 bases; bases with no gene match: 12. Looked up from germline, CDR1 is DFQATT and CDR2 is SNEGSKA (reference sequence). The CDR3 reads CSARDRRLGGNQPQHF. The CDR3 nucleotides read TGCAGTGCCCGGGACAGGCGGCTTGGTGGCAATCAGCCCCAGCATTTT.

This clonotype has just a few counts. This rearrangement joins TRBV7-2 to TRBJ2-7; maybe TRBD2 (6 bases). There are 14 residues in the CDR3. CDR1 is SGHTA, CDR2 FQGNSA, per germline. Trimming stripped 0 bases from V and 6 bases from J, with 12 bases between. This CDR3 is CASSLAATRREQYF. In nucleotides, the CDR3 is TGTGCCAGCAGCTTAGCAGCGACTAGACGCGAGCAGTACTTC.

The chain recombines TRBV30 with TRBJ2-1; either TRBD1 or TRBD2 may supply D (6 bases each). V lost 0 bases, J lost 3 bases, and 15 bases lay in between. Germline CDR1 is GTSNPN and CDR2 is SVGIG (reference sequence). This CDR3 comprises 16 residues. The CDR3 DNA follows: TGTGCCTGGAGTGTAGGGGGTAGCGGTTTCTACAATGAGCAGTTCTTC. Translated, it gives CAWSVGGSGFYNEQFF. Full variable domain (rest looked up from reference TRBV30 and TRBJ2-1): SQTIHQWPATLVQPVGSPLSLECTVEGTSNPNLYWYRQAAGRGLQLLFYSVGIGQISSEVPQNLSASRPQDRQFILSSKKLLLSDSGFYLCAWSVGGSGFYNEQFFGPGTRLTVL.

This sequence joins TRBV20-1 and TRBJ1-5; 7 positions match TRBD1. The ends lost 6 bases at V and 4 bases at J; junction bases unmatched: 9. The CDR3 totals 14 residues. Germline CDR1 and CDR2: DFQATT and SNEGSKA (reference sequence). The CDR3 DNA is TGCAGTGCGCTACGTAGACAGGGTAATCAGCCCCAGCATTTT. Translated: CSALRRQGNQPQHF.